Each of the 5 T cell receptor beta chains below was sequenced from the same sample in a study of blood T cell repertoires in COVID-19. Sequenced by immunoSEQ multiplex PCR; TCRdb stores in-frame clones only, minus some. Among just under 55,000 clones listed, about nine tenths were seen once. Input material: peripheral blood. These receptors originate from a woman aged 40 to 49 with active COVID-19.

The chain couples TRBV2 to TRBJ1-1; a weak D match, TRBD1 (5 bases). This CDR3 comprises 14 residues. Germline V gene data show CDR1 as SNHLY and CDR2 as FYNNEI. Trimming took off 0 bases at V and 0 bases at J, with 5 bases between the two ends. CDR3: CASSEAGVNTEAFF. The CDR3 region has the DNA TGTGCCAGCAGTGAAGCAGGGGTGAACACTGAAGCTTTCTTT.

V is TRBV4-3 and J is TRBJ1-6; perhaps TRBD1 as D (6 bases). CDR1 is LGHNA and CDR2 is YSLEER in the germline V gene. The CDR3 spans 15 residues. V gave up 3 bases and J gave up 8 bases, with 14 bases separating them. CDR3 sequence reads: CASSHTDRQHSPLHF. The CDR3 DNA follows: TGCGCCAGCAGCCATACGGACAGACAGCATTCACCCCTCCACTTT.

The V and J genes are TRBV5-4 and TRBJ1-3; D is possibly TRBD1 (5 bases). The CDR3 consists of 15 residues. Trimming took off 4 bases at V and 0 bases at J, with 11 bases between the two ends. CDR1 SGHNT and CDR2 YYREEE come from the germline V gene (reference sequence). The CDR3 region is CASSPGLNSGNTIYF. The CDR3 DNA sequence: TGTGCCAGCAGCCCGGGACTGAACTCTGGAAACACCATATATTTT.

This chain joins TRBV7-9 and TRBJ1-1, with TRBD1 matching over 7 bases. Germline CDR1 SEHNR, CDR2 FQNEAQ (reference sequence). The CDR3 sequence is 14 residues long. The V gene end was trimmed by 4 bases and the J gene end by 4 bases; junction bases not matched to a gene: 6. The CDR3 loop reads CASSSDRVRTEAFF. Written as DNA, the CDR3 is TGTGCCAGCAGCTCTGACAGGGTTCGCACTGAAGCTTTCTTT.

The count of this clone is one. The V call is TRBV9, the J call TRBJ2-2; TRBD2 aligns across 13 bases. The germline V gene encodes CDR1 SGDLS and CDR2 YYNGEE. The CDR3 is 20 amino acids. The V and J ends lost 4 bases and 7 bases, in that order; junction bases with no gene match: 19. CDR3 DNA: TGTGCCAGCAGCATTCTTCCCGGAACTAGCGGGGGGGCCTTATTCGGGGAGCTGTTTTTT. Translation: CASSILPGTSGGALFGELFF. Full variable domain (missing parts from reference TRBV9 and TRBJ2-2): DSGVTQTPKHLITATGQRVTLRCSPRSGDLSVYWYQQSLDQGLQFLIQYYNGEERAKGNILERFSAQQFPDLHSELNLSSLELGDSALYFCASSILPGTSGGALFGELFFGEGSRLTVL.